This record looks at one TCR beta chain sequence and its context. Its target is not known. This CDR3 region has 14 residues. V was clipped by 3 bases and J by 3 bases, with 8 bases between them. Germline assignment: CDR1 LNHDA and CDR2 SQIVND (reference sequence). This entry belongs to a study of shared clonotypes between healthy human individuals. The wider study: The cohort comprised a couple of women and a few men. Their ages spanned 18 to 49 years. General study results and limits: The study sampled only blood, and tissue repertoires likely differ. Shared clonotypes across all four donors exceeded non-shared ones in generation probability.

The input for sorted-subset replicate PCRs was about 0.2 ug DNA, some 28,000 T cell genomes. Generated by immunoSEQ multiplex PCR, the TCRdb table keeps only in-frame clones and is missing some. The table has some 1 million clones, about 75% seen once; the top ten hold approximately 1.5%. This chain uses TRBV19 with TRBJ2-2; the D gene could be TRBD1 or TRBD2 (5 bases each). Source material: memory CD4+ T cells sorted from blood. Subset indicated: CD45RA-negative fraction. This clonotype originated in a man younger than 35 in good health. As DNA, the CDR3 is TGTGCCAGTAGTATCCGGGGCCACACCGGGGAGCTGTTTTTT. This gives the protein CASSIRGHTGELFF.